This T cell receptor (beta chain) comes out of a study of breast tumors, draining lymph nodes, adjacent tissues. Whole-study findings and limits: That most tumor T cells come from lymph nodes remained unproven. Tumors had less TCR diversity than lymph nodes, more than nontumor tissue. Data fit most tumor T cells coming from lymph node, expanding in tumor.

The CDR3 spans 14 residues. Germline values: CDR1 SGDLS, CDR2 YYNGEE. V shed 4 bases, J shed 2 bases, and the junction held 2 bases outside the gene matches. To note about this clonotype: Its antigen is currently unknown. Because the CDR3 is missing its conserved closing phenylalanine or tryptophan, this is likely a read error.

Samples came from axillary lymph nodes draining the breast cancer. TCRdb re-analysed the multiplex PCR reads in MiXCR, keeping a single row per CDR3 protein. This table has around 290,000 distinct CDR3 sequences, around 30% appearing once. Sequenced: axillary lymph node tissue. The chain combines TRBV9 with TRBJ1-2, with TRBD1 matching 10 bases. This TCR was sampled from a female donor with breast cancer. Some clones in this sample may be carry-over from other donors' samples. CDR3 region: CASSMGQGNYGYTS. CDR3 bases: TGTGCCAGCAGCATGGGACAGGGGAACTATGGCTACACCTCC.